The sequence of this TCR beta chain was determined in a study of molecular identifiers for immune sequencing clone quantification. The authors gated naive CD8 T cells as CD8+CD4-CCR7+CD45RA+ for sorting. Listed TCR primers and previously described methods were used for bulk TCR libraries. TCRdb processed the PCR reads anew with MiXCR; each CDR3 protein has one entry. The sample gives some 680,000 distinct CDR3 sequences, approximately 24% of which show up once; about 0.81% is in the top ten. The CDR3 extends over 16 amino acids. Germline V gives CDR1 MNHEY, CDR2 SVGAGI. J gave up 6 bases and V 2 bases, and 10 bases lay outside the gene matches.

Sequencing was performed on naive CD8+ T cells from blood, with Jurkat cell RNA spiked in. The subset is: FACS-sorted CD8+CD4-CCR7+CD45RA+ naive T cells. V usage is TRBV6-5 and J usage is TRBJ2-3; 8 nucleotides match TRBD2. This TCR derives from a human donor in good health. Some libraries in this study had Jurkat cell RNA spiked in. CDR3 nucleotide sequence: TGTGCCAGCAGTTACGACACCGGGGGGGCCGGGGATACGCAGTATTTT. Translated, it gives CASSYDTGGAGDTQYF.